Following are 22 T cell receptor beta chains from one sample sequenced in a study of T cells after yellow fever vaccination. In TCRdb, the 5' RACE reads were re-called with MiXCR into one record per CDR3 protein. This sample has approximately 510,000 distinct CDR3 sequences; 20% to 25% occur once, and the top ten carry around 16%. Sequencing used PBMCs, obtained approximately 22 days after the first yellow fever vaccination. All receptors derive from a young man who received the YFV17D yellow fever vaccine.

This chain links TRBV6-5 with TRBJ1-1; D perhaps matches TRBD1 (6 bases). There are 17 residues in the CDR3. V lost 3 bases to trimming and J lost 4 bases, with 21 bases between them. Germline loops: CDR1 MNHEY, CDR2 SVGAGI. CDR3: CASSYNILEGGGTEAFF. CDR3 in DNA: TGTGCCAGCAGTTATAATATATTGGAGGGGGGCGGCACTGAAGCTTTCTTT.

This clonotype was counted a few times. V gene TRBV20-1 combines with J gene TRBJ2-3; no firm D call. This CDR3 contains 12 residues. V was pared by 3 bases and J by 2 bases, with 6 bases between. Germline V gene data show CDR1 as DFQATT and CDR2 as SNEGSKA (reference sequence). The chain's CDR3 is CSASDHTDTQYF. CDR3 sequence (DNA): TGCAGTGCTAGCGACCACACAGATACGCAGTATTTT.

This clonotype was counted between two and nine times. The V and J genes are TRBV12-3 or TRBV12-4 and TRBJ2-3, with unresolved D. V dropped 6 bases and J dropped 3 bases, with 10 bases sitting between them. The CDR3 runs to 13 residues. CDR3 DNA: TGTGCCAGCAGGGCGGACGGGACAGATACGCAGTATTTT. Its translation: CASRADGTDTQYF.

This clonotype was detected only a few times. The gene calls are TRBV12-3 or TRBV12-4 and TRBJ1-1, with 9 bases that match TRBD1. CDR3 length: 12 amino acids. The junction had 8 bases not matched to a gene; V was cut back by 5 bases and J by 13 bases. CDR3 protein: CASSPPGQGFFF. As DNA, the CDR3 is TGTGCCAGCAGTCCCCCGGGACAGGGATTTTTCTTT.

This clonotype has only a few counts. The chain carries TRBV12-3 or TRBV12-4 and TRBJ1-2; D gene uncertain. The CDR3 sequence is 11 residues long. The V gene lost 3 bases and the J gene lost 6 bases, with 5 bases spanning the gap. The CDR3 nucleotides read TGTGCCAGCAGTTTTGGCGATGGCTACACCTTC. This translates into CASSFGDGYTF.

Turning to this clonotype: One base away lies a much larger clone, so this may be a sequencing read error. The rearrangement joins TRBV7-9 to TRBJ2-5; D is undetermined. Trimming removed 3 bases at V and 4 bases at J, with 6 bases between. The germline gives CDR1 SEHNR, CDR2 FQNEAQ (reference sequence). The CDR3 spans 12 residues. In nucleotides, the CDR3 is TGTGCCAGCAGCTTGGAGATAGAGACCCAGTACTTC. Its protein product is CASSLEIETQYF. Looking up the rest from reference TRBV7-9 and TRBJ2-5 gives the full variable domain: DTGVSQNPRHKITKRGQNVTFRCDPISEHNRLYWYRQTLGQGPEFLTYFQNEAQLEKSRLLSDRFSAERPKGSFSTLEIQRTEQGDSAMYLCASSLEIETQYFGPGTRLLVL.

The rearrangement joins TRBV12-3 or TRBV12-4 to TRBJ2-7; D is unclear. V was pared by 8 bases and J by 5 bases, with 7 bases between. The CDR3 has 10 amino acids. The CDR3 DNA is TGTGCCAGCGGGCGGCACGAGCAGTACTTC. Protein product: CASGRHEQYF.

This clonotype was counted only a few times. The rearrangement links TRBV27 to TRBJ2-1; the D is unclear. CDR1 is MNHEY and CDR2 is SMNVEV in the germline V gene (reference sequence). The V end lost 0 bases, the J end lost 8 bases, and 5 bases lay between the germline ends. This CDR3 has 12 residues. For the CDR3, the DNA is TGTGCCAGCAGTTTATCGCTACATGAGCAGTTCTTC. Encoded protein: CASSLSLHEQFF.

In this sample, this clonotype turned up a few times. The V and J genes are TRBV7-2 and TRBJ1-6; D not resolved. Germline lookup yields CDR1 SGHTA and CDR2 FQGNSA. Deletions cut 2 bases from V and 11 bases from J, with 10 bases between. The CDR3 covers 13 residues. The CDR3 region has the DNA TGTGCCAGCAGCTTAACAAGCGGGGCACCCCTCCACTTT. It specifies CASSLTSGAPLHF.

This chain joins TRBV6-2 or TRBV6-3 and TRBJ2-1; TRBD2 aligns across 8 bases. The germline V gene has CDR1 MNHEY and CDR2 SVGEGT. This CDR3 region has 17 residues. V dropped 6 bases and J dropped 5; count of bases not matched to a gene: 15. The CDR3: CASRTLVGREGNNEQFF. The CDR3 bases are TGTGCCAGCAGAACCCTCGTTGGCCGGGAGGGAAACAATGAGCAGTTCTTC.

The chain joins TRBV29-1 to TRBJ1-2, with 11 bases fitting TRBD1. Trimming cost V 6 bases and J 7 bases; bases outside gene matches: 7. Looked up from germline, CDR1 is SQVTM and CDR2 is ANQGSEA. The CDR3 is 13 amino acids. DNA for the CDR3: TGCAGCGTCCGAGGACAGGGGGCGGGTGGCTACACCTTC. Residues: CSVRGQGAGGYTF.

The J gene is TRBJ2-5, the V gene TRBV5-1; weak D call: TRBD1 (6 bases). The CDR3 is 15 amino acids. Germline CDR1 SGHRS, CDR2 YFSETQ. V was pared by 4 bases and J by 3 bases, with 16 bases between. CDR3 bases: TGCGCCAGCAGCCGCCTTGGACAGTCAGAAGAGACCCAGTACTTC. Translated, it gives CASSRLGQSEETQYF.

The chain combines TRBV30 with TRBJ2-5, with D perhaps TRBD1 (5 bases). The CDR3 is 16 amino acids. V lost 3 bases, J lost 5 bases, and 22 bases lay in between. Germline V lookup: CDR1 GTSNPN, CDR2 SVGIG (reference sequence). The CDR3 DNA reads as TGTGCCTGGAGGACTGTAAGGGGCGAGAAGGGGGAGACCCAGTACTTC. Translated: CAWRTVRGEKGETQYF.

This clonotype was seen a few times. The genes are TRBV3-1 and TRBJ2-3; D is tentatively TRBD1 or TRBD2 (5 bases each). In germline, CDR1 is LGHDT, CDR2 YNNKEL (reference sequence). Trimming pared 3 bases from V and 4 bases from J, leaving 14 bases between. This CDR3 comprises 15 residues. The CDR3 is CASSHIGSRADTQYF. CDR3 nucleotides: TGTGCCAGCAGCCATATTGGGAGCAGGGCAGATACGCAGTATTTT.

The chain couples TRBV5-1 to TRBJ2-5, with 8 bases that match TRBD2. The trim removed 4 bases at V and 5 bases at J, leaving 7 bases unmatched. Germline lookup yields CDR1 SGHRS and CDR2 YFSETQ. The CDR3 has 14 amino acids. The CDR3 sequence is CASSVAGGRETQYF. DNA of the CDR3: TGCGCCAGCAGCGTTGCGGGGGGCCGGGAGACCCAGTACTTC.

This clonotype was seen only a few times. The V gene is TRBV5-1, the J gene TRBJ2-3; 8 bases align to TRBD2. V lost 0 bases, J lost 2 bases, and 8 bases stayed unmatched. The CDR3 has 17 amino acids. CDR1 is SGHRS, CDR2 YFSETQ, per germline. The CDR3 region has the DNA TGCGCCAGCAGCTTGGTCACACTAGCGGCGATCACAGATACGCAGTATTTT. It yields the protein CASSLVTLAAITDTQYF. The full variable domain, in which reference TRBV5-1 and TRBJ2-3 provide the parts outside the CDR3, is KAGVTQTPRYLIKTRGQQVTLSCSPISGHRSVSWYQQTPGQGLQFLFEYFSETQRNKGNFPGRFSGRQFSNSRSEMNVSTLELGDSALYLCASSLVTLAAITDTQYFGPGTRLTVL.

The CDR3 nucleotides are TGCGCCATCTCCCAAACCTCTGGGGCCAACGTCCTGACTTTC. Translated: CAISQTSGANVLTF. The J gene is TRBJ2-6, the V gene TRBV5-1; D is unresolved. This CDR3 region has 14 residues. Trimming removed 9 bases from V and 0 bases from J, with 10 bases in between. Germline CDR1 reads SGHRS; CDR2 reads YFSETQ.

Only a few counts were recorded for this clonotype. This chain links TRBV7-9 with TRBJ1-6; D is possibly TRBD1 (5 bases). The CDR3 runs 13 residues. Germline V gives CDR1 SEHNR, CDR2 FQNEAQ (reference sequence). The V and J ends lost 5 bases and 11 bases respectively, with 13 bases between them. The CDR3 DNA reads TGTGCCAGCAGCCCGGGACCTGGTCCACCCCTCCACTTT. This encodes CASSPGPGPPLHF.

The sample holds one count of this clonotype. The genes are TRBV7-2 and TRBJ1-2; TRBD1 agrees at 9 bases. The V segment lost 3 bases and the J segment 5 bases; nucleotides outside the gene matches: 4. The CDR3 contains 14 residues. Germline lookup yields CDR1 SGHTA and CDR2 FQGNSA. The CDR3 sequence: CASSFTGGTYGYTF. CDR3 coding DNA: TGTGCCAGCAGCTTTACAGGGGGCACATATGGCTACACCTTC.

The CDR3 here is CAWSNGTSARNEQFF. CDR3 coding DNA: TGTGCCTGGAGTAACGGGACTAGCGCTAGGAATGAGCAGTTCTTC. This chain links TRBV30 with TRBJ2-1; the match to TRBD2 covers 10 bases. There are 15 residues in the CDR3. CDR1 GTSNPN and CDR2 SVGIG come from the germline V gene (reference sequence). V trimming: 2 bases; J trimming: 7 bases; junction bases outside the gene matches: 8.

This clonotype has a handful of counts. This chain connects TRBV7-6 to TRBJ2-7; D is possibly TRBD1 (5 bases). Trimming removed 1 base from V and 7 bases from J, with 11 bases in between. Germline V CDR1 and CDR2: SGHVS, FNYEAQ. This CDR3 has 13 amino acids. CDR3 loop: CASSLDPQGEQYV. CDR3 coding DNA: TGTGCCAGCAGCTTAGATCCGCAGGGAGAGCAGTACGTC.

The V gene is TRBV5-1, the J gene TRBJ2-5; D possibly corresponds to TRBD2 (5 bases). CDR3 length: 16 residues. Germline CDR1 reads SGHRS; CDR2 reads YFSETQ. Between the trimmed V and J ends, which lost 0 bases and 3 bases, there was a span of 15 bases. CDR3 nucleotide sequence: TGCGCCAGCAGCTTGGATCGCGGCGGAGGAAAAGAGACCCAGTACTTC. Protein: CASSLDRGGGKETQYF.